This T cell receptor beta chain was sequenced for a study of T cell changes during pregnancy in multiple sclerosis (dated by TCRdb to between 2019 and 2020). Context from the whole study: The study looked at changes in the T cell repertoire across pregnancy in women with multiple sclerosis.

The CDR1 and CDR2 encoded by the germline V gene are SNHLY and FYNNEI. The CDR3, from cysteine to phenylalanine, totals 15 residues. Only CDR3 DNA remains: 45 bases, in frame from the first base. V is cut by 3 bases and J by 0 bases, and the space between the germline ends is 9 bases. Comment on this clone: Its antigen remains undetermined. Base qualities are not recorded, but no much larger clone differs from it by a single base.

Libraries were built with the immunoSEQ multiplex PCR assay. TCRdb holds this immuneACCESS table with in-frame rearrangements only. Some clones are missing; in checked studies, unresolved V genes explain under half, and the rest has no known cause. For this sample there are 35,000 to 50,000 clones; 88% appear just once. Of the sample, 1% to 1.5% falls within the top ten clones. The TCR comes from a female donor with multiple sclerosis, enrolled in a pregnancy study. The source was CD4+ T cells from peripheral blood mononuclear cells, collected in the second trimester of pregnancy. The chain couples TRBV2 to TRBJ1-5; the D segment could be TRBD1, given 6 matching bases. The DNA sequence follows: TGTGCCAGCAGTGATTCAGGGGATAGCAATCAGCCCCAGCATTTT. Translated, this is CASSDSGDSNQPQHF. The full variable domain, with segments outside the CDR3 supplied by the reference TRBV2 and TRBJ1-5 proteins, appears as EPEVTQTPSHQVTQMGQEVILRCVPISNHLYFYWYRQILGQKVEFLVSFYNNEISEKSEIFDDQFSVERPDGSNFTLKIRSTKLEDSAMYFCASSDSGDSNQPQHFGDGTRLSIL.